A selection of T cell receptor beta chains follows, all from one sample in a study of T cells in Graves' hyperthyroidism and ophthalmopathy. TCRdb re-analysed the multiplex PCR reads in MiXCR, keeping a single row per CDR3 protein. This table has under 300,000 distinct CDR3 sequences, roughly 15% appearing once. The sequenced sample was blood. These receptors originate from a woman aged 45-65 years with Graves' hyperthyroidism that later progressed to Graves' ophthalmopathy. Each CDR3 is given with its conserved first and last residue. The D gene is left open where the match is weak. Clone sizes are given selectively: once, few, many, or a class where the clone is expanded.

CDR3aa,CDR3nt,d_gene,v_gene,j_gene,abundance
CSARALLAGDPQETQYF,TGCAGTGCTAGAGCACTTCTAGCGGGAGATCCACAAGAGACCCAGTACTTC,TRBD2,TRBV20-1,TRBJ2-5,many
CASSQLQGQAPYGYTF,TGTGCCAGCAGCCAACTCCAGGGACAGGCGCCCTATGGCTACACCTTC,TRBD1,TRBV3-1,TRBJ1-2,many
CAWNLAGLNTEAFF,TGTGCCTGGAATCTGGCAGGCCTGAACACTGAAGCTTTCTTT,NA,TRBV30,TRBJ1-1,NA
CSARGLGEGSYEQYF,TGCAGTGCTAGAGGTTTGGGGGAGGGCAGCTACGAGCAGTACTTC,TRBD2,TRBV20-1,TRBJ2-7,many
CASSLTATYGYTF,TGCGCCAGCAGTTTGACAGCCACCTATGGCTACACCTTC,NA,TRBV5-1,TRBJ1-2,once
CASSQPQGWVSADTQYF,TGTGCCAGCAGTCAGCCCCAGGGTTGGGTGTCGGCAGATACGCAGTATTTT,NA,TRBV27,TRBJ2-3,many
CATSDPLASGRNNEQFF,TGTGCCACCAGTGATCCCCTCGCTAGCGGGAGGAACAATGAGCAGTTCTTC,TRBD2,TRBV24-1,TRBJ2-1,NA
CASSQLGPLGAFF,TGTGCCAGCAGCCAATTGGGCCCCCTTGGAGCTTTCTTT,NA,TRBV3-1,TRBJ1-1,many
CASSRSGVETQYF,TGTGCCAGCAGCCGGTCGGGTGTAGAGACCCAGTACTTC,NA,TRBV2,TRBJ2-5,many
CASSFKGRNGYTF,TGTGCCAGCAGCTTCAAGGGAAGGAATGGCTACACCTTC,NA,TRBV7-9,TRBJ1-2,NA
CASSLRGQAGETQYF,TGCGCCAGCAGCTTGAGAGGACAGGCGGGGGAGACCCAGTACTTC,NA,TRBV5-1,TRBJ2-5,many
CASSRGPDTTIQYF,TGTGCCAGCTCCCGGGGGCCGGACACTACCATTCAGTACTTC,NA,TRBV7-8,TRBJ2-4,many
CVLATNEKLFF,TGCGTGCTAGCAACTAATGAAAAACTGTTTTTT,NA,TRBV20-1,TRBJ1-4,NA
CSAWGTVGEKLFF,TGCAGTGCTTGGGGGACAGTGGGTGAAAAACTGTTTTTT,TRBD1,TRBV20-1,TRBJ1-4,many
CASSLGSTGRNIQYF,TGTGCCAGCAGTTTAGGGAGCACCGGACGGAACATTCAGTACTTC,NA,TRBV28,TRBJ2-4,many
CSVDLAGSNEQFF,TGCAGCGTTGACCTAGCGGGGAGCAATGAGCAGTTCTTC,TRBD2,TRBV29-1,TRBJ2-1,many
CSARDPGGIDTQYF,TGCAGTGCTAGAGATCCCGGAGGGATAGATACGCAGTATTTT,NA,TRBV20-1,TRBJ2-3,many
CAISGTSGSDEQYF,TGTGCCATCAGCGGGACTAGCGGGAGTGACGAGCAGTACTTC,TRBD2,TRBV10-3,TRBJ2-7,many
CASSRVGQGYEQYF,TGTGCCAGCAGCCGAGTCGGACAGGGGTACGAGCAGTACTTC,TRBD1,TRBV3-1,TRBJ2-7,many
CASSADSGTSGRRQYF,TGTGCCAGCAGCGCCGACTCGGGGACTAGCGGGCGACGTCAGTACTTC,TRBD2,TRBV14,TRBJ2-5,few
CASSYLRGLGLNQPQHF,TGTGCCAGCAGTTACCTCAGGGGGCTAGGGTTAAATCAGCCCCAGCATTTT,TRBD1,TRBV6-5,TRBJ1-5,many
CASSFQPGRGYGELFF,TGTGCCAGCAGCTTCCAGCCAGGGAGAGGATACGGGGAGCTGTTTTTT,NA,TRBV7-9,TRBJ2-2,NA
CASSLGGEDPTNEKLFF,TGTGCCAGCAGCTTAGGCGGGGAGGACCCAACTAATGAAAAACTGTTTTTT,NA,TRBV13,TRBJ1-4,NA
CASSLDVGGGTGELFF,TGCGCCAGCAGCTTGGATGTAGGGGGAGGCACCGGGGAGCTGTTTTTT,NA,TRBV5-1,TRBJ2-2,many
CASSLASAVDTDTQYF,TGCGCCAGCAGCTTGGCCTCCGCGGTTGACACAGATACGCAGTATTTT,NA,TRBV5-1,TRBJ2-3,many
CASSLAWGTEAFF,TGCGCCAGCAGCTTGGCCTGGGGCACTGAAGCTTTCTTT,NA,TRBV5-1,TRBJ1-1,many
CASPRDGYTF,TGTGCCAGTCCCAGGGATGGCTACACCTTC,NA,TRBV28,TRBJ1-2,many
CASSLTGMAFF,TGTGCCAGCAGCTTAACAGGGATGGCTTTCTTT,NA,TRBV7-8,TRBJ1-1,many
CSACPWGEGNIQYF,TGCAGTGCTTGCCCCTGGGGGGAAGGGAACATTCAGTACTTC,NA,TRBV20-1,TRBJ2-4,many
CASNTDGQPQHF,TGTGCCAGCAATACGGACGGTCAGCCCCAGCATTTT,NA,TRBV2,TRBJ1-5,many
CASSEAEVYNEQFF,TGTGCCAGCAGTGAAGCTGAGGTCTACAATGAGCAGTTCTTC,NA,TRBV6-1,TRBJ2-1,many
CASSLAGGWNEQFF,TGTGCCAGTAGCCTAGCGGGAGGTTGGAATGAGCAGTTCTTC,TRBD2,TRBV19,TRBJ2-1,few
CASGGGRNEQFF,TGTGCCAGCGGAGGAGGGCGGAATGAGCAGTTCTTC,NA,TRBV7-9,TRBJ2-1,NA
CASSPTGPTGGYTF,TGTGCCAGCAGTCCGACGGGACCTACTGGCGGCTACACCTTC,NA,TRBV13,TRBJ1-2,many
CASGLGGDQPQHF,TGTGCTAGTGGTTTGGGAGGAGATCAGCCCCAGCATTTT,NA,TRBV12-5,TRBJ1-5,many
CATSRTSGNQETQYF,TGTGCCACCAGCAGAACTAGCGGTAACCAAGAGACCCAGTACTTC,TRBD2,TRBV15,TRBJ2-5,NA
CASSFRTSGQYYEQYF,TGTGCCAGCAGTTTTCGGACTAGCGGGCAGTATTACGAGCAGTACTTC,TRBD2,TRBV27,TRBJ2-7,many
CASSPGLNYGYTF,TGTGCCAGCAGCCCGGGACTCAACTATGGCTACACCTTC,NA,TRBV7-3,TRBJ1-2,NA
CASGSGENTEAFF,TGTGCCAGCGGATCGGGGGAGAACACTGAAGCTTTCTTT,NA,TRBV18,TRBJ1-1,many
CASVSTDTQYF,TGTGCCAGCGTCAGCACAGATACGCAGTATTTT,NA,TRBV2,TRBJ2-3,many
CASASGRGTEAFF,TGTGCCAGCGCATCGGGCCGTGGGACTGAAGCTTTCTTT,NA,TRBV11-3,TRBJ1-1,NA
CASSPTAGQSLRAFYF,TGTGCCAGCAGTCCGACAGCCGGACAGTCCCTACGGGCATTTTACTTC,NA,TRBV6-1,TRBJ2-7,NA
CASSILADTYEQYF,TGTGCCAGTAGTATCCTAGCGGACACCTACGAGCAGTACTTC,TRBD2,TRBV19,TRBJ2-7,NA
CASSAGGGNTIYF,TGTGCCAGCAGTGCAGGGGGTGGAAACACCATATATTTT,TRBD1,TRBV2,TRBJ1-3,many
CASNYYNEQFF,TGTGCCAGCAATTACTACAATGAGCAGTTCTTC,NA,TRBV2,TRBJ2-1,many
CSARGQGRDGYTF,TGCAGTGCTAGAGGGCAGGGGAGGGATGGCTACACCTTC,NA,TRBV20-1,TRBJ1-2,NA
CASSDEGTANQETQYF,TGTGCCAGCAGTGACGAGGGGACAGCCAACCAAGAGACCCAGTACTTC,TRBD1,TRBV2,TRBJ2-5,many
CASSPYREQYF,TGTGCCAGCAGTCCCTACCGGGAGCAGTACTTC,NA,TRBV2,TRBJ2-7,many
CSASDTLNTEAFF,TGCAGTGCTAGTGACACCTTGAACACTGAAGCTTTCTTT,NA,TRBV20-1,TRBJ1-1,many
CSARQLAGVTDTQYF,TGCAGTGCTAGGCAACTAGCGGGGGTGACAGATACGCAGTATTTT,TRBD2,TRBV20-1,TRBJ2-3,NA
CSARDDRETQYF,TGCAGTGCTAGAGATGACAGGGAGACCCAGTACTTC,NA,TRBV20-1,TRBJ2-5,many
CATEIDREYGYTF,TGTGCCACCGAAATCGACAGGGAGTATGGCTACACCTTC,TRBD1,TRBV2,TRBJ1-2,many
CASSSGGYNEQFF,TGTGCCAGCAGTTCCGGGGGCTACAATGAGCAGTTCTTC,NA,TRBV25-1,TRBJ2-1,few